What follows is one TCR beta chain and its context. The source of the sample is a study of blood T cell repertoires in COVID-19. Study overall: The United States, Italy and Spain provided the acute and convalescent COVID-19 samples. Sources were T cells, B-cell-depleted T cells, or PBMCs; the material itself was cDNA or gDNA.

Original data processing: Cell counts per sample came from amplifying reference gene primers. TCRdb keeps only in-frame clones here, not all; method: immunoSEQ multiplex PCR. Clone size and the V and J calls come from that table; the DNA yielded D and trimming. The sample carries about 190,000 clones, 90% recorded once. The CDR3 totals 14 residues. Trimming shortened V by 5 bases and J by 9 bases, and 19 bases separated the two germline ends. Germline CDR1 and CDR2: SGHTA and FQGTGA. This chain joins TRBV7-3 and TRBJ2-5, with D possibly being TRBD2 (5 bases). This receptor was obtained from a man aged 50-59 years with acute or convalescent COVID-19. The specimen sequenced was peripheral blood. In nucleotides, the CDR3 is TGTGCCAGCAGCCAGAATGGCCGGATCGGGGCCCAGTACTTC. It is translated as CASSQNGRIGAQYF.